This is a list of T cell receptor beta chains from one sample in a study of vaccination effects on CD4 cells after COVID-19. Their cognate antigens are unknown. Repertoires were generated with immunoSEQ multiplex PCR, while TCRdb's copy carries only in-frame clones and drops some. The sample includes some 40,000 clones, roughly 66% of them seen just once. Sequencing used CD4+ T cells from PBMCs cultured with a peptide pool, obtained before COVID-19 vaccination. Receptors were obtained from a human donor who had a prior SARS-CoV-2 infection. Each CDR3 is given with its conserved first and last residue. The order of the fields is CDR3 protein, CDR3 DNA, CDR3 length, clone size, J gene, V gene, D gene. The D gene is left open where the match is weak. The size field is filled for only some rows; it gives once, few, many or a size class.

CDR3: CASSATGVGYTF
DNA: TGTGCCAGCAGCGCGACAGGGGTAGGCTACACCTTC
length: 12
size: medium-sized
J: TRBJ1-2
V: TRBV9
D: TRBD1

CDR3: CASSPWDRASTDTQYF
DNA: TGTGCCAGCAGCCCCTGGGACAGGGCGAGCACAGATACGCAGTATTTT
length: 16
size: NA
J: TRBJ2-3
V: TRBV7-9
D: TRBD1

CDR3: CASSQARSTDTQYF
DNA: TGTGCCAGCAGCCAAGCCAGAAGCACAGATACGCAGTATTTT
length: 14
size: NA
J: TRBJ2-3
V: TRBV4-2
D: NA

CDR3: CASSLKGGTYEQYF
DNA: TGTGCCAGCAGCTTGAAAGGGGGAACCTACGAGCAGTACTTC
length: 14
size: NA
J: TRBJ2-7
V: TRBV5-4
D: NA

CDR3: CASSFQGDDEKLFF
DNA: TGTGCCAGCAGCTTCCAGGGGGACGATGAAAAACTGTTTTTT
length: 14
size: NA
J: TRBJ1-4
V: TRBV5-6
D: TRBD1

CDR3: CASSPWDQETQYF
DNA: TGCGCCAGCAGCCCATGGGATCAAGAGACCCAGTACTTC
length: 13
size: NA
J: TRBJ2-5
V: TRBV5-1
D: NA

CDR3: CASRIDRGLGEQFF
DNA: TGTGCCAGCAGGATCGACAGGGGGCTTGGTGAGCAGTTCTTC
length: 14
size: NA
J: TRBJ2-1
V: TRBV6-4
D: TRBD1

CDR3: CASSQDSGRAIYNEQFF
DNA: TGTGCCAGCAGCCAAGATAGCGGGAGGGCCATTTACAATGAGCAGTTCTTC
length: 17
size: NA
J: TRBJ2-1
V: TRBV4-2
D: TRBD2

CDR3: CASSSRTVEQYF
DNA: TGTGCCAGCTCTTCCCGGACAGTCGAGCAGTACTTC
length: 12
size: NA
J: TRBJ2-7
V: TRBV28
D: NA

CDR3: CASSSRTSGRETQYF
DNA: TGTGCCAGCAGCTCCAGGACTAGCGGGAGGGAGACCCAGTACTTC
length: 15
size: few
J: TRBJ2-5
V: TRBV7-9
D: TRBD2

CDR3: CSASEGEDYGYTF
DNA: TGCAGTGCTAGTGAAGGGGAAGACTATGGCTACACCTTC
length: 13
size: NA
J: TRBJ1-2
V: TRBV20-1
D: NA

CDR3: CASSHMGDRDEKLFF
DNA: TGTGCCAGCAGCCATATGGGGGACAGGGATGAAAAACTGTTTTTT
length: 15
size: NA
J: TRBJ1-4
V: TRBV7-9
D: TRBD1

CDR3: CASRETAGYQPQHF
DNA: TGTGCCAGCAGGGAAACAGCCGGTTATCAGCCCCAGCATTTT
length: 14
size: NA
J: TRBJ1-5
V: TRBV2
D: NA

CDR3: CASLSGSSPYNEQFF
DNA: TGTGCCAGCTTAAGCGGGAGCTCCCCCTACAATGAGCAGTTCTTC
length: 15
size: NA
J: TRBJ2-1
V: TRBV18
D: TRBD2

CDR3: CASSPGQANYGYTF
DNA: TGCGCCAGCAGCCCCGGACAGGCAAACTATGGCTACACCTTC
length: 14
size: few
J: TRBJ1-2
V: TRBV5-1
D: TRBD1

CDR3: CAISEPRGGGTLDTQYF
DNA: TGTGCCATCAGTGAGCCGCGCGGGGGGGGGACCTTGGATACGCAGTATTTT
length: 17
size: once
J: TRBJ2-3
V: TRBV10-3
D: TRBD2

CDR3: CASSSQNGQGQAFF
DNA: TGTGCCAGTAGTTCCCAAAACGGACAGGGACAAGCTTTCTTT
length: 14
size: once
J: TRBJ1-1
V: TRBV19
D: TRBD1

CDR3: CASSLVGTSHEQYF
DNA: TGTGCCAGCAGCTTAGTTGGGACCTCCCACGAGCAGTACTTC
length: 14
size: NA
J: TRBJ2-7
V: TRBV7-2
D: NA

CDR3: CASSLRGASGGHSYNEQFF
DNA: TGCGCCAGCAGCTTGAGGGGGGCTAGCGGGGGGCACTCCTACAATGAGCAGTTCTTC
length: 19
size: NA
J: TRBJ2-1
V: TRBV5-1
D: TRBD2

CDR3: CASSLTPENTEAFF
DNA: TGTGCCAGCAGCTTAACGCCAGAGAACACTGAAGCTTTCTTT
length: 14
size: NA
J: TRBJ1-1
V: TRBV7-3
D: NA

CDR3: CASSQERWNSPLHF
DNA: TGTGCCAGCAGCCAAGAAAGGTGGAATTCACCCCTCCACTTT
length: 14
size: NA
J: TRBJ1-6
V: TRBV3-1/TRBV3-2
D: NA

CDR3: CASSNEEGNQPQHF
DNA: TGTGCCAGTAGTAATGAGGAGGGGAATCAGCCCCAGCATTTT
length: 14
size: NA
J: TRBJ1-5
V: TRBV19
D: NA

CDR3: CASSFGTSGSSTDTQYF
DNA: TGTGCCAGCAGCTTCGGGACTAGCGGTAGTAGCACAGATACGCAGTATTTT
length: 17
size: NA
J: TRBJ2-3
V: TRBV7-3
D: TRBD2

CDR3: CATSRDGWGKGVSSYNEQFF
DNA: TGTGCCACCAGCAGAGATGGTTGGGGCAAGGGGGTATCCTCCTACAATGAGCAGTTCTTC
length: 20
size: NA
J: TRBJ2-1
V: TRBV15
D: NA

CDR3: CASIRDRAYEQYF
DNA: TGTGCCAGCATACGGGACAGGGCCTACGAGCAGTACTTC
length: 13
size: NA
J: TRBJ2-7
V: TRBV6-5
D: TRBD1

CDR3: CASSQAFPGQGLDTQYF
DNA: TGTGCCAGCAGCCAAGCATTCCCGGGACAGGGATTAGATACGCAGTATTTT
length: 17
size: NA
J: TRBJ2-3
V: TRBV4-2
D: TRBD1